Listed below are T cell receptor beta chains from one sample, sequenced in a study of chemoradiotherapy in HPV16-positive cancers. Some clones are missing from TCRdb's copy, which holds only in-frame ones; the method was immunoSEQ multiplex PCR. The repertoire includes approximately 52,000 clones, under 95% of them detected once, and roughly 3% sits in the top ten. Here the sequenced sample was blood, taken from a patient who underwent chemoradiotherapy. The source of these receptors is a human donor with HPV-associated anogenital cancer. The CDR3 runs from the conserved cysteine through the conserved F or W. D genes are given only for firm matches. Where a row states a size, it is once, few, many or the class of an expanded clone; other rows omit it.

d_call j_call v_call clone_size cdr3_nt cdr3_aa
TRBD1 TRBJ1-1 TRBV6-6 NA TGTGCCAGCAGTTACAGGGACAGGGACACTGAAGCTTTCTTT CASSYRDRDTEAFF
TRBD1 TRBJ1-2 TRBV5-1 NA TGCGCCAGCAGCCCTCGGACAGGGGACTATGGCTACACCTTC CASSPRTGDYGYTF
TRBD2 TRBJ2-5 TRBV2 NA TGTGCCAGCAGTGAAGTGCTAGCGGGGGGACAAGAGACCCAGTACTTC CASSEVLAGGQETQYF
NA TRBJ2-1 TRBV12-5 NA TGTGCTAGTGGCAATGTAGGCGGGGGCATATACAATGAGCAGTTCTTC CASGNVGGGIYNEQFF
NA TRBJ1-6 TRBV9 NA TGTGCCAGCAGCGTACGCACCGATAATTCACCCCTCCACTTT CASSVRTDNSPLHF
NA TRBJ2-5 TRBV6-1 NA TGTGCCAGCAGTGAATTGGCTCGTCCCCCCCGAGAGACCCAGTACTTC CASSELARPPRETQYF
NA TRBJ2-1 TRBV2 NA TGTGCCAGCAGTGAACTGGTGGCGCGGGGCACGCAGTTCTTC CASSELVARGTQFF
TRBD1 TRBJ2-3 TRBV6-6 NA TGTGCCAGCGGCACAGGGGGCACAGATACGCAGTATTTT CASGTGGTDTQYF
TRBD2 TRBJ2-3 TRBV27 NA TGTGCCAGCAGGAAGGGACTAGCGGGGGCAGATACGCAGTATTTT CASRKGLAGADTQYF
NA TRBJ2-6 TRBV12-5 NA TGTGCTAGTGGAACAGGGTACACTGGGGCCAACGTCCTGACTTTC CASGTGYTGANVLTF
NA TRBJ2-5 TRBV6-1 once TGTGCCAGCAGCGAATCGGAGACCCAGTACTTC CASSESETQYF
TRBD1 TRBJ2-3 TRBV7-9 NA TGTGCCAGCAGCGAGACAGGGGGAAGGACAGATACGCAGTATTTT CASSETGGRTDTQYF
NA TRBJ2-7 TRBV5-5 NA TGTGCCAGCAGCGAGGGGGAGCAGTACTTC CASSEGEQYF
TRBD1 TRBJ2-7 TRBV30 once TGTGCCTGGACAGGGGGCGGCCCACCGCACGAGCAGTACTTC CAWTGGGPPHEQYF
NA TRBJ1-2 TRBV5-1 NA TGCGCCAGCAGCTTGGACAGGGTACGGGGCTACACCTTC CASSLDRVRGYTF
NA TRBJ2-7 TRBV6-6 NA TGTGCCAGCAGTCCCTCCACAGGGAGCTCCTACGAGCAGTACTTC CASSPSTGSSYEQYF
NA TRBJ1-1 TRBV30 NA TGTGCCTGGAGTCGCGAGACTGAAGCTTTCTTT CAWSRETEAFF
TRBD1 TRBJ2-7 TRBV5-1 NA TGCGCCAGCAGCGGAGGACAGGGGGCGCGTGAGCAGTACTTC CASSGGQGAREQYF
TRBD1 TRBJ2-2 TRBV5-1 NA TGCGCCAGCAGCTCCCTCGCAGGGGGTAGGGGCGGGGAGCTGTTTTTT CASSSLAGGRGGELFF
TRBD1 TRBJ2-1 TRBV29-1 NA TGCAGCGTTGACCTGGGACAGGTCCCTGGCTCCTACAATGAGCAGTTCTTC CSVDLGQVPGSYNEQFF
NA TRBJ2-7 TRBV11-2 NA TGTGCCAGCAGCCGCACGTCGGTTTTCTCCTACGAGCAGTACTTC CASSRTSVFSYEQYF
NA TRBJ1-3 TRBV19 once TGTGCCAGTTCGAACAGCCTCTCTGGAAACACCATATATTTT CASSNSLSGNTIYF
NA TRBJ1-4 TRBV25-1 NA TGTGCCAGCAGTGAATGGGGGGGAACTAATGAAAAACTGTTTTTT CASSEWGGTNEKLFF
NA TRBJ1-1 TRBV9 NA TGTGCCAGCAGCGTAGGGGGGAGGACTGAAGCTTTCTTT CASSVGGRTEAFF
NA TRBJ1-2 TRBV4-3 NA TGCGCCAGCAGCCAAGATCTTTACAGCAGTGGCTACACCTTC CASSQDLYSSGYTF
TRBD2 TRBJ2-5 TRBV5-6 once TGTGCCAGCAGCTTCCTTACGGGGGGGTCCCAAGAGACCCAGTACTTC CASSFLTGGSQETQYF
TRBD1 TRBJ2-7 TRBV10-3 NA TGTGCCATCACTAGGACAGGATCACAGGACGAGCAGTACTTC CAITRTGSQDEQYF
NA TRBJ2-3 TRBV9 NA TGTGCCAGCAGCGCTTCCCACCGAGGCCCCGATACGCAGTATTTT CASSASHRGPDTQYF
NA TRBJ1-5 TRBV7-9 NA TGTGCCAGCAGCTTAGCGGGTCAGCCCCAGCATTTT CASSLAGQPQHF
NA TRBJ2-1 TRBV20-1 NA TGCAGTGCTACCCTCAATGAGCAGTTCTTC CSATLNEQFF
TRBD1 TRBJ2-5 TRBV9 NA TGTGCCAGCAGCGTAGGTGGACAGGGTATGGAGACCCAGTACTTC CASSVGGQGMETQYF
NA TRBJ2-1 TRBV6-4 NA TGTGCCAGCAGTGAAGAAGGAGGGGATGAGCAGTTCTTC CASSEEGGDEQFF
NA TRBJ1-1 TRBV10-3 few TGTGCCATCAGTGAAGGTCAGGCTATCACTGAAGCTTTCTTT CAISEGQAITEAFF
TRBD2 TRBJ2-4 TRBV5-8 once TGTGCCAGCAGCTGGGGTGGACTAGCGGGAGGAGTCAAAAACATTCAGTACTTC CASSWGGLAGGVKNIQYF
NA TRBJ1-4 TRBV29-1 NA TGCAGCGCCATGGACCTTGCAACTAATGAAAAACTGTTTTTT CSAMDLATNEKLFF
TRBD1 TRBJ2-2 TRBV4-1 NA TGCGCCAGCAGCCAGTCGGGACAGGGGACCGGGGAGCTGTTTTTT CASSQSGQGTGELFF
NA TRBJ1-1 TRBV5-1 NA TGCGCCAGCAGCTTGGGGGCAGGGCCCCCTGAAGCTTTCTTT CASSLGAGPPEAFF
NA TRBJ2-5 TRBV9 NA TGTGCCAGCAGCGATGGGGTGAGGGACCAAGAGACCCAGTACTTC CASSDGVRDQETQYF
NA TRBJ1-1 TRBV9 NA TGTGCCAGCGGACGGACGACTGGGGCTGAAGCTTTCTTT CASGRTTGAEAFF
TRBD1 TRBJ2-6 TRBV5-1 NA TGCGCCAGCAGCGTGACAGGGGCTGGGGCCAACGTCCTGACTTTC CASSVTGAGANVLTF
TRBD1 TRBJ1-6 TRBV4-2 NA TGTGCCAGCAGCCAAGAAACGGGGACAGGCTATTCACCCCTCCACTTT CASSQETGTGYSPLHF
NA TRBJ1-4 TRBV9 NA TGTGCCAGCCCCCCCCCTGATTGGCCTGAAAAACTGTTTTTT CASPPPDWPEKLFF
NA TRBJ1-5 TRBV6-6 NA TGTGCCAGCAGTTACTCGAATGGGGCGAATCAGCCCCAGCATTTT CASSYSNGANQPQHF
NA TRBJ2-7 TRBV19 NA TGTGCCAGTAGTATAAGTAGGGGGAGCAACTACGAGCAGTACTTC CASSISRGSNYEQYF
TRBD1 TRBJ1-6 TRBV5-6 few TGTGCCAGCAGCCCGGAGACAGGGGGCAGTTCACCCCTCCACTTT CASSPETGGSSPLHF
NA TRBJ2-5 TRBV29-1 NA TGCAGCGTTGAGAGGTCGGGAGAGACCCAGTACTTC CSVERSGETQYF
NA TRBJ1-2 TRBV5-1 NA TGCGCCAGCAGCCAGACCGGGGCCAATGGCTACACCTTC CASSQTGANGYTF